This is a list of T cell receptor beta chains from one sample in a study of T cells in Graves' hyperthyroidism and ophthalmopathy. TCRdb fed the multiplex PCR reads into MiXCR, producing one record per CDR3 protein. The sample records some 560,000 distinct CDR3 sequences, about 15% being singletons. Material: blood. The receptors come from a woman in her twenties or thirties with Graves' hyperthyroidism. Both conserved end residues are part of each CDR3. A D gene is named only where the DNA matches it firmly. A row's size may be missing; if present it is once, few, many or a size class.

v_gene,j_gene,abundance,d_gene,CDR3nt,CDR3aa
TRBV2,TRBJ2-5,few,NA,TGTGCCAGCAGTGACCCAGGACAGCAAGAGACCCAGTACTTC,CASSDPGQQETQYF
TRBV6-1,TRBJ1-5,NA,NA,TGTGCCAGCAGTGAATTCACTAGCAATCAGCCCCAGCATTTT,CASSEFTSNQPQHF
TRBV3-1,TRBJ2-2,few,TRBD2,TGTGCCAGCAGCCATTCCGGACTAGCCATGGCGAACACCGGGGAGCTGTTTTTT,CASSHSGLAMANTGELFF
TRBV27,TRBJ2-7,few,NA,TGTGCCAGCAGTTTGGGGGAGGAGTACGAGCAGTACTTC,CASSLGEEYEQYF
TRBV18,TRBJ1-6,few,TRBD1,TGTGCCAGCTCACTCGGACAGGGGGCGCGGGATTCACCCCTCCACTTT,CASSLGQGARDSPLHF
TRBV12-3/TRBV12-4,TRBJ1-2,many,NA,TGTGCCAGCAGTTTAGCGCGATTCGGAGGGGACAATGGCTATGGCTACACCTTC,CASSLARFGGDNGYGYTF
TRBV5-1,TRBJ1-2,NA,NA,TGCGCCAGCAGTCCTGACAGGCCGGCCGGTGGCTACACCTTC,CASSPDRPAGGYTF
TRBV7-2,TRBJ2-3,NA,NA,TGTGCCAGCAGCTTCCCAGGGGAGGGAGATACGCAGTATTTT,CASSFPGEGDTQYF
TRBV6-1,TRBJ1-5,NA,NA,TGTGCCAGCAGTGACCGGACCAATCAGCCCCAGCATTTT,CASSDRTNQPQHF
TRBV7-2,TRBJ2-3,many,TRBD1,TGTGCCAGCAGCTTGTTTCCGGGACAGCGAACAGATACGCAGTATTTT,CASSLFPGQRTDTQYF
TRBV7-9,TRBJ2-7,many,TRBD1,TGTGCCAGCAGCGCCCGGGACAGGGTTATTAGCGAGCAGTACTTC,CASSARDRVISEQYF
TRBV6-1,TRBJ1-1,NA,TRBD1,TGTGCCAGCACTCAGGGGGCATGGAACACTGAAGCTTTCTTT,CASTQGAWNTEAFF
TRBV6-1,TRBJ2-5,many,NA,TGTGCCAGCTCTCCCCCCATTGGGGGGTCGTGGGAGACCCAGTACTTC,CASSPPIGGSWETQYF
TRBV20-1,TRBJ2-7,many,NA,TGCAGTGCTAGAGATGGGGCGGACTACGAGCAGTACTTC,CSARDGADYEQYF